What follows describes a single TCR beta chain. Clones were read by immunoSEQ multiplex PCR, and TCRdb kept only the in-frame ones, dropping some. The sample consists of around 200,000 clones, approximately 88% of them appearing once. CDR1 is SNHLY and CDR2 is FYNNEI in the germline V gene. The V and J ends lost 1 base and 5 bases respectively, with 5 bases between them. There are 12 residues in the CDR3. These data are taken from a study of blood T cell repertoires in COVID-19. Overall study context: Nucleic acid was either cDNA or gDNA, and it came from T cells, B-cell-depleted T cells, or PBMCs.

This rearrangement joins TRBV2 to TRBJ2-5, with TRBD2 as a possible D gene (5 bases). The TCR comes from a man between 18 and 35 years old with acute COVID-19. Sequencing was done on a sample of PBMCs or T cells enriched from blood (not recorded which). The CDR3 coding sequence is TGTGCCAGCAGTGAAGAGCGGGAGACCCAGTACTTC. Amino acid sequence: CASSEERETQYF.